These T cell receptor beta chains were read from a single sample in a study of cytomegalovirus exposure and HLA in healthy donors. Generated by immunoSEQ multiplex PCR, the TCRdb table keeps only in-frame clones and is missing some. This sample's table reports about 160,000 clones. The sample was PBMCs. The source of these receptors is a woman aged 55-69 years in good health and CMV-seronegative. CDR3s include the opening cysteine and the closing phenylalanine or tryptophan. D genes are given only for firm matches.

V gene	CDR3 length	J gene	D gene	CDR3 protein	CDR3 DNA
TRBV5-8	15	TRBJ2-1	.	CASRTLGTLDNEQFF	TGTGCCAGCAGGACGTTGGGGACACTCGACAATGAGCAGTTCTTC
TRBV7-8	14	TRBJ2-5	TRBD2	CASSSASGQETQYF	TGTGCCAGCAGCTCTGCTAGCGGCCAAGAGACCCAGTACTTC
TRBV14	14	TRBJ1-2	TRBD1	CASSQNRGSFGYTF	TGTGCCAGCAGCCAGAACAGGGGGTCTTTTGGCTACACCTTC
TRBV7-2	16	TRBJ2-2	.	CASSLESGYRTGELFF	TGTGCCAGCAGCTTAGAGTCCGGGTATCGAACCGGGGAGCTGTTTTTT
TRBV29-1	14	TRBJ1-2	.	CSVEGNVGNYGYTF	TGCAGCGTTGAGGGCAACGTAGGCAACTATGGCTACACCTTC
TRBV29-1	12	TRBJ2-1	.	CSVEVAAGEQFF	TGCAGCGTTGAAGTAGCCGCGGGAGAGCAGTTCTTC
TRBV2	18	TRBJ1-4	TRBD1	CASSVGTGGDWPNEKLFF	TGTGCCAGCAGTGTTGGGACAGGGGGGGACTGGCCTAATGAAAAACTGTTTTTT
TRBV4-2	16	TRBJ2-7	TRBD2	CASSPREGGLRYEQYF	TGTGCCAGCAGCCCCCGAGAGGGAGGGCTACGCTACGAGCAGTACTTC
TRBV11-1	16	TRBJ2-2	TRBD1	CASSLGTGSGTGELFF	TGTGCCAGCAGCTTAGGGACAGGGAGTGGGACCGGGGAGCTGTTTTTT
TRBV7-8	12	TRBJ2-7	TRBD2	CASSQGTSDTHF	TGTGCCAGCAGCCAGGGGACTAGCGATACACACTTC
TRBV19	18	TRBJ2-6	.	CASSIDPLTGAGANVLTF	TGTGCCAGTAGTATAGACCCCCTGACAGGCGCTGGGGCCAACGTCCTGACTTTC
TRBV30	13	TRBJ1-1	TRBD1	CAWSEGGDRPAFF	TGTGCCTGGAGTGAAGGGGGCGATCGCCCGGCTTTCTTT
TRBV7-3	14	TRBJ1-5	.	CASSLTARGQPQHF	TGTGCCAGCAGCCTGACAGCCCGGGGGCAGCCCCAGCATTTT
TRBV2	12	TRBJ1-2	.	CATSPRGFGYTF	TGTGCCACCTCACCTAGGGGGTTTGGCTACACCTTC
TRBV10-3	18	TRBJ1-1	TRBD1	CAISQLGGTGNGSTEAFF	TGTGCCATCAGCCAGTTGGGGGGGACAGGGAATGGTAGCACTGAAGCTTTCTTT
TRBV12-5	13	TRBJ2-1	.	CASGRQGYNEQFF	TGTGCTAGTGGACGGCAGGGGTACAATGAGCAGTTCTTC
TRBV11-2	16	TRBJ1-5	.	CASSPRGGTSNQPQHF	TGTGCCAGCAGCCCCCGGGGAGGTACGAGCAATCAGCCCCAGCATTTT
TRBV6-6	13	TRBJ2-7	TRBD1	CASSIGTGPEQYF	TGTGCCAGCAGCATAGGGACAGGTCCCGAGCAGTACTTC
TRBV6-1	13	TRBJ1-2	.	CASRPGTNYGYTF	TGTGCCAGCAGGCCCGGGACTAACTATGGCTACACCTTC
TRBV7-9	12	TRBJ1-2	.	CASSAYRAGYTF	TGTGCCAGCAGCGCTTACAGGGCTGGCTACACCTTC
TRBV5-4	14	TRBJ1-2	.	CASSAVQANYGYTF	TGTGCCAGCAGCGCCGTACAGGCTAACTATGGCTACACCTTC
TRBV5-1	12	TRBJ1-1	.	CASRRENTEAFF	TGCGCCAGCAGACGGGAGAACACTGAAGCTTTCTTT
TRBV27	18	TRBJ2-2	TRBD2	CASSLYWGGRSNTGELFF	TGTGCCAGCAGTTTATATTGGGGCGGGAGGTCTAACACCGGGGAGCTGTTTTTT
TRBV5-1	14	TRBJ2-7	TRBD2	CASSSVAGPYEQYF	TGCGCCAGCAGCTCCGTAGCGGGACCCTACGAGCAGTACTTC
TRBV10-2	15	TRBJ2-3	TRBD2	CASSEGSGGADTQYF	TGCGCCAGCAGTGAAGGCTCGGGGGGAGCAGATACGCAGTATTTT
TRBV11-2	13	TRBJ2-3	.	CASEKRGTDTQYF	TGTGCCAGCGAAAAGCGGGGCACAGATACGCAGTATTTT
TRBV2	17	TRBJ1-4	TRBD1	CATLFGQGFATNEKLFF	TGTGCCACGCTATTTGGACAGGGGTTTGCAACTAATGAAAAACTGTTTTTT
TRBV4-2	14	TRBJ2-4	.	CASGNRLAKNIQYF	TGTGCCAGCGGTAACCGGTTAGCCAAAAACATTCAGTACTTC
TRBV7-7	16	TRBJ2-5	TRBD2	CASSLGTRGGQETQYF	TGTGCCAGCAGCTTAGGGACTAGAGGAGGGCAAGAGACCCAGTACTTC
TRBV30	13	TRBJ2-1	TRBD2	CAWSEGLVNEQFF	TGTGCCTGGAGTGAGGGACTAGTCAATGAGCAGTTCTTC
TRBV2	15	TRBJ2-5	.	CASSAQGGGQETQYF	TGTGCCAGCAGCGCACAGGGGGGGGGACAAGAGACCCAGTACTTC
TRBV15	15	TRBJ2-7	.	CATSTHLGPLYEQYF	TGTGCCACCAGCACCCACCTGGGGCCTCTCTACGAGCAGTACTTC
TRBV5-5	13	TRBJ1-2	.	CASSLEAGVGYTF	TGTGCCAGCAGCTTGGAGGCAGGGGTTGGCTACACCTTC
TRBV7-6	15	TRBJ2-7	.	CASSLVTGYDYEQYF	TGTGCCAGCAGCTTAGTCACAGGGTACGACTACGAGCAGTACTTC
TRBV7-2	14	TRBJ2-3	TRBD2	CASSSRDYTDTQYF	TGTGCCAGCAGCTCCCGGGACTACACAGATACGCAGTATTTT
TRBV7-3	15	TRBJ2-3	TRBD1	CASRSAGGEADTQYF	TGTGCCAGCAGATCGGCAGGGGGCGAGGCAGATACGCAGTATTTT
TRBV28	17	TRBJ2-1	TRBD2	CASSLGLAGMTWNEQFF	TGTGCCAGCAGTTTGGGACTAGCGGGAATGACATGGAATGAGCAGTTCTTC
TRBV5-1	15	TRBJ2-2	.	CASSRGGANTGELFF	TGCGCCAGCAGCAGAGGGGGGGCGAACACCGGGGAGCTGTTTTTT
TRBV6-4	13	TRBJ2-2	.	CASRYGNTGELFF	TGTGCCAGCAGATACGGGAACACCGGGGAGCTGTTTTTT
TRBV7-3	14	TRBJ1-1	.	CASSLRQVNTEAFF	TGTGCCAGCAGCTTAAGACAGGTGAACACTGAAGCTTTCTTT
TRBV4-2	14	TRBJ1-2	.	CASSQDRINYGYTF	TGTGCCAGCAGCCAAGACAGGATTAACTATGGCTACACCTTC
TRBV5-1	15	TRBJ2-7	.	CASRFTSLFWSEQYF	TGCGCCAGCAGATTTACTAGCCTCTTCTGGAGCGAGCAGTACTTC